This T cell receptor beta chain came from a study of Tregs in tolerant kidney transplant recipients. The data were produced by immunoSEQ multiplex PCR, yet TCRdb's version contains in-frame clones alone and is incomplete. The sample table includes tens of thousands of clones. Mixed chimerism was transient after nonmyeloablative marrow transplants from related graft donors. V gave up 6 bases and J gave up 8 bases; unmatched junction bases: 9. CDR3 size: 14 residues. Per germline, CDR1 DFQATT and CDR2 SNEGSKA (reference sequence). Notes on this clone: The antigen is unknown. The read falls 3 residues short of the CDR3 end, and the missing part is taken from the germline J gene.

The study, taken as a whole, reports: Some patients' samples used different primers over time, so nucleotide sequences weren't comparable.

This rearrangement joins TRBV20-1 to TRBJ2-1, with 11 bases identical to TRBD2. The material sequenced was CD4+ T cells from blood (PBMCs), taken 24 months after the transplant. This TCR derives from a human patient who received a combined kidney and bone marrow transplant. Certain T cells may be donor cells from the graft. CDR3 sequence reads: CSARTSGSSYEQFF. The covered CDR3 bases are TGCAGTGCACGAACTAGCGGGAGTTCCTATGAG.